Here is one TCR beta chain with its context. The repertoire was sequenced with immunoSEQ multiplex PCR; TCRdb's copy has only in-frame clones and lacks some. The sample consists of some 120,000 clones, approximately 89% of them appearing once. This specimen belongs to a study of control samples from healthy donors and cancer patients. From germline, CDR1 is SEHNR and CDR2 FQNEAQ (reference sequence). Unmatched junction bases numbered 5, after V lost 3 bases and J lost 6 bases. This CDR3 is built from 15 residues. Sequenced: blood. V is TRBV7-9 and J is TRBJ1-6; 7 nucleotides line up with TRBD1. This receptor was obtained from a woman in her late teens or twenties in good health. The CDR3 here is CASSLGQSFNSPLHF. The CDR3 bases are TGTGCCAGCAGCTTGGGACAGAGCTTTAATTCACCCCTCCACTTT.